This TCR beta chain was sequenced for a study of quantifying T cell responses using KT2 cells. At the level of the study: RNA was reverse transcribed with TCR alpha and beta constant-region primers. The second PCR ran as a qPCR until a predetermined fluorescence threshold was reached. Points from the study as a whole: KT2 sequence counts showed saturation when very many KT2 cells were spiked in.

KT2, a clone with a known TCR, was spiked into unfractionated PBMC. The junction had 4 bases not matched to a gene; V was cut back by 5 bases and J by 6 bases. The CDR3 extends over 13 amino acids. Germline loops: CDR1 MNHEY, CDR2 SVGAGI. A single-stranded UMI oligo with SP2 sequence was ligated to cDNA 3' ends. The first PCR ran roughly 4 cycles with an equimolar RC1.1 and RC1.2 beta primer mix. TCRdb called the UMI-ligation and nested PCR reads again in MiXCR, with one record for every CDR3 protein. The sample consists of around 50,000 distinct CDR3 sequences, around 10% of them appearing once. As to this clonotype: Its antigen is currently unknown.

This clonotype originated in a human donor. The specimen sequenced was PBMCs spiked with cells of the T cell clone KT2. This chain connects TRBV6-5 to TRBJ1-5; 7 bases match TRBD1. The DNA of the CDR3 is TGTGCCAGCAGTCGACAGGGCTCTCAGCCCCAGCATTTT. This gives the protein CASSRQGSQPQHF.